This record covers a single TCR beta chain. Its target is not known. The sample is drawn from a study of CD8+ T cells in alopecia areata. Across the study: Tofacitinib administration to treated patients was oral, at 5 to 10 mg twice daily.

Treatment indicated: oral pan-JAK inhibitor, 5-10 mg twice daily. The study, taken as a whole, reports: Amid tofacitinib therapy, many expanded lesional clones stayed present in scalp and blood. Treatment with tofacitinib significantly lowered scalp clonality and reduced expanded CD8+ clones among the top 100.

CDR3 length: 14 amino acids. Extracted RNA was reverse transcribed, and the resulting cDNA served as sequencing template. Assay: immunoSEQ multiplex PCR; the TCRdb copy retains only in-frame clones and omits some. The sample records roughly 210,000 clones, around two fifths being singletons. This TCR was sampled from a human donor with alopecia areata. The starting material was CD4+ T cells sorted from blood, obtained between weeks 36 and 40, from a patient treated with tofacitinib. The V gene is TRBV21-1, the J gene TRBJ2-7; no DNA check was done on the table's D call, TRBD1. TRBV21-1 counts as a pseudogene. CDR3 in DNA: TGTGCCAGCAGCAAAGCTCAGGGGACCTACGAGCAGTACTTC. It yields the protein CASSKAQGTYEQYF.